This is a list of T cell receptor beta chains from one sample in a study of T cell repertoires in cytomegalovirus infection. Via MiXCR, TCRdb re-called the reads, giving one row per CDR3 protein. The sample lists about a million distinct CDR3 sequences, approximately 33% occurring once. No cognate antigen is known for these TCRs. The specimen was cultured CD8+ T cells from PBMCs, collected from culture after CMV antigen stimulation. The receptor source for this set is a human donor in good health (CMV status not recorded). Some clones in this sample may be carry-over from other donors' samples. CDR3s include the opening cysteine and the closing phenylalanine or tryptophan. Fields, in order: CDR3 protein, CDR3 DNA, V gene, D gene, J gene, clone size. A D gene is named only where the DNA matches it firmly. Only part of the rows carry a size: once, few, many, or a class if the clone is expanded.

CSSQGEAKNIQYF | TGCAGTTCCCAGGGGGAAGCCAAAAACATTCAGTACTTC | TRBV20-1 | TRBD1 | TRBJ2-4 | few
CATSDWTSGGGETQYF | TGTGCCACCAGTGACTGGACTAGCGGGGGGGGTGAGACCCAGTACTTC | TRBV24-1 | TRBD2 | TRBJ2-5 | .
CASSLTPDREAFF | TGTGCCAGCAGTTTGACCCCGGACAGGGAAGCTTTCTTT | TRBV12-3/TRBV12-4 | TRBD1 | TRBJ1-1 | .
CASRPDTGELFF | TGTGCCAGCCGGCCCGACACCGGGGAGCTGTTTTTT | TRBV2 | . | TRBJ2-2 | few
CASNQETGFRFGQPQHF | TGTGCCAGCAATCAAGAGACTGGGTTTCGGTTCGGTCAGCCCCAGCATTTT | TRBV2 | . | TRBJ1-5 | .
CANSLTGDEQFF | TGTGCTAACAGCTTGACAGGGGATGAGCAGTTCTTC | TRBV7-6 | TRBD1 | TRBJ2-1 | .
CASSQSDQNTEAFF | TGCGCCAGCAGCCAGTCGGACCAAAACACTGAAGCTTTCTTT | TRBV4-1 | . | TRBJ1-1 | .
CASSFNQGGISPLHF | TGTGCCAGCAGTTTCAATCAGGGAGGGATTTCACCCCTCCACTTT | TRBV6-5 | . | TRBJ1-6 | .
CASSLDGGRDTQYF | TGTGCCAGCAGCTTAGATGGTGGACGGGATACGCAGTATTTT | TRBV7-2 | . | TRBJ2-3 | many
CSARALAGGPGNEQFF | TGCAGTGCTAGGGCACTAGCGGGGGGGCCTGGCAATGAGCAGTTCTTC | TRBV20-1 | TRBD2 | TRBJ2-1 | .
CASSSRDRPSYNEQFF | TGTGCCAGCAGCTCCCGGGACAGGCCCTCCTACAATGAGCAGTTCTTC | TRBV11-3 | TRBD1 | TRBJ2-1 | many
CASSPGDLGPYEQYF | TGTGCCAGCAGCCCTGGGGACCTCGGACCCTACGAGCAGTACTTC | TRBV7-9 | . | TRBJ2-7 | many
CASGFAGAKQETQYF | TGTGCTAGTGGTTTTGCCGGGGCGAAGCAAGAGACCCAGTACTTC | TRBV12-5 | . | TRBJ2-5 | few
CASSLYRGGDEQYF | TGTGCCAGCAGTTTATACAGGGGGGGCGACGAGCAGTACTTC | TRBV27 | . | TRBJ2-7 | .
CASSLTGYQPQHF | TGTGCCAGCAGTTTAACAGGGTATCAGCCCCAGCATTTT | TRBV6-6 | . | TRBJ1-5 | few
CASSYSNPDNEQFF | TGTGCCAGCAGTTACTCGAATCCCGACAATGAGCAGTTCTTC | TRBV6-5 | . | TRBJ2-1 | few
CASSLVVAVNEQFF | TGCGCCAGCAGCTTGGTGGTAGCGGTTAATGAGCAGTTCTTC | TRBV5-1 | . | TRBJ2-1 | few
CASSGPVRQVMNEQFF | TGTGCCAGCAGCGGCCCAGTGAGGCAGGTTATGAATGAGCAGTTCTTC | TRBV5-4 | . | TRBJ2-1 | .
CASSLTSGGIGELFF | TGCGCCAGCAGCCTCACTAGCGGGGGAATCGGGGAGCTGTTTTTT | TRBV4-1 | TRBD2 | TRBJ2-2 | .
CASRGKMDEKLFF | TGTGCCAGCCGGGGTAAGATGGATGAAAAACTGTTTTTT | TRBV7-9 | . | TRBJ1-4 | few
CASSSSSGSSYNEQIF | TGTGCCAGCAGCTCTAGTAGCGGGAGCTCCTACAATGAGCAGATCTTC | TRBV7-6 | TRBD2 | TRBJ2-1 | .
CASSPDRGMDTGELFF | TGTGCCAGCAGCCCGGACAGGGGGATGGACACCGGGGAGCTGTTTTTT | TRBV5-6 | TRBD1 | TRBJ2-2 | .
CASSLFPKGLNTEAFF | TGCGCCAGCAGCCTGTTCCCGAAGGGACTTAACACTGAAGCTTTCTTT | TRBV4-1 | . | TRBJ1-1 | once
CASSPDREQYF | TGTGCCAGCAGCCCGGACAGGGAACAGTACTTC | TRBV7-9 | TRBD1 | TRBJ2-7 | .
CASSATVRGPSYNEQFF | TGTGCCAGCAGCGCTACCGTGCGGGGGCCTTCATACAATGAGCAGTTCTTC | TRBV7-9 | . | TRBJ2-1 | few
CSVDQGSILFF | TGCAGCGTTGATCAAGGGTCTATTCTGTTTTTT | TRBV29-1 | . | TRBJ1-4 | .
CASSPFSNTEAFF | TGTGCCAGCAGCCCTTTCTCGAACACTGAAGCTTTCTTT | TRBV6-2/TRBV6-3 | . | TRBJ1-1 | few
CASSFARGQNYGYTF | TGTGCCAGCAGTTTTGCTCGGGGCCAGAACTATGGCTACACCTTC | TRBV27 | . | TRBJ1-2 | .
CATSDPWGQYF | TGTGCCACCAGTGATCCTTGGGGGCAGTATTTT | TRBV24-1 | . | TRBJ2-3 | .
CAASKEIGDTQYF | TGTGCCGCCAGTAAAGAGATTGGAGATACGCAGTATTTT | TRBV24-1 | . | TRBJ2-3 | .
CAISDRYSNQPQHF | TGTGCCATCAGTGACAGATATAGCAATCAGCCCCAGCATTTT | TRBV10-3 | . | TRBJ1-5 | many